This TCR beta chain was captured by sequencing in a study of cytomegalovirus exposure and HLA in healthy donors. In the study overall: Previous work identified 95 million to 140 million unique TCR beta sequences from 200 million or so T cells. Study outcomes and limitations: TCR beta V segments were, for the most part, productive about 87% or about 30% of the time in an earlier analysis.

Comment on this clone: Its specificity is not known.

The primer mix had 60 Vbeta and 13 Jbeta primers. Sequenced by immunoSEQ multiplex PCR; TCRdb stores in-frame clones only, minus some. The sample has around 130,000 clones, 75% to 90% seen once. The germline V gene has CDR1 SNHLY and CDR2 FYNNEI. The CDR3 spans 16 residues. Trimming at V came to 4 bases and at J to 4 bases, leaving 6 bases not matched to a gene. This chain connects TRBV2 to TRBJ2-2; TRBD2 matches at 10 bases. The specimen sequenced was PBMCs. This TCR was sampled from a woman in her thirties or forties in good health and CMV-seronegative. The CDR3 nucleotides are TGTGCCAGCAGTGTAAGGCTAGCGGGGGTCACCGGGGAGCTGTTTTTT. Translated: CASSVRLAGVTGELFF.